The clone carrying this TCR beta chain was seen only a few times. Its antigen is not known. This entry comes from a study of T cell repertoires in cytomegalovirus infection. Study details: It was recently identified HLA-C-restricted and well-studied HLA-B-restricted CMV epitopes that the study used.

MiXCR, run by TCRdb on the reads, gives a single entry per CDR3 protein. The sample includes roughly 920,000 distinct CDR3 sequences, around 31% of them seen just once. Germline loops: CDR1 LNHDA, CDR2 SQIVND (reference sequence). This CDR3 has 14 amino acids. The V gene lost 2 bases and the J gene lost 5 bases, with 9 bases spanning the gap. Study outcomes and limitations: Totalled public TCR beta family frequency picked out people who carried CMV plus the relevant HLA. CMV-specific TCR beta clonotypes restricted by HLA-C were the ones dominating the ex vivo response.

The V call is TRBV19, the J call TRBJ2-2, with D unresolved. The sequencing here drew on cultured CD8+ T cells from PBMCs, taken from culture after CMV antigen stimulation. The sequence was obtained from a human donor in good health (CMV status not recorded). Some clones in this sample may be carry-over from other donors' samples. The CDR3 reads CASSIKSKTGELFF. DNA of the CDR3: TGTGCCAGTAGTATAAAGTCTAAAACCGGGGAGCTGTTTTTT.